The present T cell receptor (beta chain) was sequenced within a study of blood T cells in healthy people across ages. Study-wide points: For the donors, CMV status was unknown and possibly confounded expanded clonotype changes. It was held that diversity estimates obtained from one million T cells represented underestimates.

Of note for this clonotype: Its antigen is not known.

A second PCR, run for about 7 to 11 cycles, used a sample-barcoded 5' primer plus a J-beta primer mix. MiXCR was run by TCRdb on the 5' RACE reads, yielding one entry per CDR3 protein. This sample has approximately 1.5 million distinct CDR3 sequences, with around 36% found just once. The draw of peripheral blood yielded about 10 milliliters from each donor. Trimming took 6 bases from V and 5 from J, leaving 20 bases between them. There are 15 residues in the CDR3. Per the germline V gene, CDR1 is SGDLS and CDR2 is YYNGEE. The sequence was obtained from a woman aged 25-40 years in good health. The V call is TRBV9, the J call TRBJ1-2; no reliable D call. The specimen was blood. The CDR3, as DNA: TGTGCCAGCACCCATTCTCCCTTTTTGGATTATGGCTACACCTTC. Protein sequence: CASTHSPFLDYGYTF.